This T cell receptor beta chain was captured in a study of blood T cells in healthy people across ages. PCR was performed a second time for about 7 to 12 cycles using a sample-barcoded 5' primer and a J-beta primer mix. Via MiXCR, TCRdb re-called the 5' RACE reads, giving one row per CDR3 protein. In the table there are 1.5 million to 2 million distinct CDR3 sequences, 39% of which are singletons. Germline V gene sequence: CDR1 SQVTM, CDR2 ANQGSEA. The length of the CDR3 is 12 residues. The chain is built from TRBV29-1 and TRBJ2-5; no clear D gene. The DNA end is a closer match to TRBJ2-1, so the J assignment may be wrong. Sequenced: blood. The TCR sequence derives from a human donor in good health. Written as DNA, the CDR3 is TGCAGCGTTGGACTGGACCAAGAGACCCAGTTCTTC. Translated, it gives CSVGLDQETQFF.